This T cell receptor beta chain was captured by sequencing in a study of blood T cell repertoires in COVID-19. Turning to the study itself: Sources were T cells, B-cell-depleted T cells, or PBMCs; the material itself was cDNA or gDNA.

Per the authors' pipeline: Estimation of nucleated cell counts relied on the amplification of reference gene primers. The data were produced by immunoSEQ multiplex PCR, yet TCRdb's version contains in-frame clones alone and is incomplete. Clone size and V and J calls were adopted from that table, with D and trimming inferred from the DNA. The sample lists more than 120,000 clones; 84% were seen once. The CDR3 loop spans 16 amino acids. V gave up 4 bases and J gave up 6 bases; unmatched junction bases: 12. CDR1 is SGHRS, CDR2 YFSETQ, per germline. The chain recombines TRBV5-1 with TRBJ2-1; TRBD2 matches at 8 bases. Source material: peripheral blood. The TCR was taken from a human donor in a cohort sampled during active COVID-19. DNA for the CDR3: TGCGCCAGCAGCCCGAGGTGGGCGGGAGGAGGCAATGAGCAGTTCTTC. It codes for CASSPRWAGGGNEQFF.